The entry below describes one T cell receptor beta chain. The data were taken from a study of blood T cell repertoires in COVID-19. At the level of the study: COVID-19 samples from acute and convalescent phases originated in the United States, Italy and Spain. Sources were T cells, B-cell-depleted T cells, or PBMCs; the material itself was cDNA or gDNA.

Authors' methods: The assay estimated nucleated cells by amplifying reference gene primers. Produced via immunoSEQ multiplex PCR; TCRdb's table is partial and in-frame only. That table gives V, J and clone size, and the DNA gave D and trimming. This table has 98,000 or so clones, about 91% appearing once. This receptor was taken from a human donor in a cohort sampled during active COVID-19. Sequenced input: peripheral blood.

The CDR3 region is CSVSDGPNTGELFF. For the CDR3, the DNA is TGCAGCGTTTCCGATGGGCCTAACACCGGGGAGCTGTTTTTT. This rearrangement joins TRBV29-1 to TRBJ2-2; D is uncertain. Germline lookup yields CDR1 SQVTM and CDR2 ANQGSEA. This CDR3 comprises 14 residues. The ends were cut back, 5 bases at V and 2 bases at J, with 12 bases in the middle.